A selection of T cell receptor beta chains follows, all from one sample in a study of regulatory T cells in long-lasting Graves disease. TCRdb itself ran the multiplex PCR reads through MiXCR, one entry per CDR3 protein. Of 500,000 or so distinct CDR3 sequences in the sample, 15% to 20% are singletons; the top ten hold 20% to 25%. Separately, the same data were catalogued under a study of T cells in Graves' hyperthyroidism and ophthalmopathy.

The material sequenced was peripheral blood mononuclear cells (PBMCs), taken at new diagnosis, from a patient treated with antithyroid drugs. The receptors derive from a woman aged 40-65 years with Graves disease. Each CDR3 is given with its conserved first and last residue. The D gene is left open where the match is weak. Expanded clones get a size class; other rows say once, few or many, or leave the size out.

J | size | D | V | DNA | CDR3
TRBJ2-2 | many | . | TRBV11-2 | TGTGCCAGCAAAGTAGTCCCGGCCACCGGGGAGCTGTTTTTT | CASKVVPATGELFF
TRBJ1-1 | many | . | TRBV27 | TGTGCCAGCAGTCCCCGGGGAGGTGCACTGACTGAAGCTTTCTTT | CASSPRGGALTEAFF
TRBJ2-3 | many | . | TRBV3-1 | TGTGCCAGCAGCCAAGCTAAGATGGGGACCACTTCCGCGATTAGCACAGATACGCAGTATTTT | CASSQAKMGTTSAISTDTQYF
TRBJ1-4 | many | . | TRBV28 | TGTGCCAGCAGTTTAGCAGGCCCGAATGAAAAACTGTTTTTT | CASSLAGPNEKLFF
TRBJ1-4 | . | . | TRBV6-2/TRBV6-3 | TGTGCCATCTCTAGCGGGAACGCAACTAATGAAAAACTGTTTTTT | CAISSGNATNEKLFF
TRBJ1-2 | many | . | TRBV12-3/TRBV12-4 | TGTGCCAGCAGTGCTTACCGGGCCCGGTCGGATTATGGCTACACCTTC | CASSAYRARSDYGYTF
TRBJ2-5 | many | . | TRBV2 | TGTGCCAGCAGCGAAGAGACGGTCCAAGAGACCCAGTACTTC | CASSEETVQETQYF
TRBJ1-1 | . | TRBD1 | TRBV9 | TGTGCCAGCAGCAAACACGGACAGGGGGCTAACACTGAAGCTTTCTTT | CASSKHGQGANTEAFF
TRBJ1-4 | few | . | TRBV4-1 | TGCGCCAGCAGACATTCGGGACTAACTAATGAAAAACTGTTTTTT | CASRHSGLTNEKLFF
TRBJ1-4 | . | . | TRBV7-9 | TGTGCCAGCAGCTCAGTCAACCTGGGGAGTGAAAAACTGTTTTTT | CASSSVNLGSEKLFF
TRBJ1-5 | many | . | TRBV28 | TGTGCCAGCATCCGTTCCGGGACGGCAAATCAGCCCCAGCATTTT | CASIRSGTANQPQHF
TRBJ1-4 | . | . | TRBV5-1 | TGCGCCAGCAGCCGACCCGACTCAAACGATGGAGAAAAACTGTTTTTT | CASSRPDSNDGEKLFF
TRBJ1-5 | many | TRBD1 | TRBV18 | TGTGCCAGCTCACTCACAGGGGGCCCGGGACAGCCCCAGCATTTT | CASSLTGGPGQPQHF
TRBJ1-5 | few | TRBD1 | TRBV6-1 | TGTGCCAGCAGTGAAACAGGGGAAGTTAGTCAGCCCCAGCATTTT | CASSETGEVSQPQHF
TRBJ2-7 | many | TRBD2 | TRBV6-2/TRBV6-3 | TGTGCCAGCAGTGAAATCGCTAGCGGGGCAGGGGATGGCGAGCAGTACTTC | CASSEIASGAGDGEQYF
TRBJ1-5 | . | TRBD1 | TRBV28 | TGTACCAGCAGTTTCGGGGGCAGGGGGCCGGATCAGCCCCAGCATTTT | CTSSFGGRGPDQPQHF
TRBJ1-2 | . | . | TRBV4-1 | TGCGCCAGCAGCCAAGAAGTGAGGGTATCCGATGGCTACACCTTC | CASSQEVRVSDGYTF
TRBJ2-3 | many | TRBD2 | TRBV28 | TGTGCCAGCAGTTCAGGGACTAGCGGGGGGCGAAACACAGATACGCAGTATTTT | CASSSGTSGGRNTDTQYF
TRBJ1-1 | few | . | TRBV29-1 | TGCAGCGTTACAGCAAACACTGAAGCTTTCTTT | CSVTANTEAFF
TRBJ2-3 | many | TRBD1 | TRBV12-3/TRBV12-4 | TGTGCCAGCAGACACCGGGACAGGGGGACAGATACGCAGTATTTT | CASRHRDRGTDTQYF
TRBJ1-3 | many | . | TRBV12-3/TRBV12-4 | TGTGCCAGCAGTTATAGCTCTGGAAACACCATATATTTT | CASSYSSGNTIYF
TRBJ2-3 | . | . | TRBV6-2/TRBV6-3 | TGTGCCAGCAGTTACTCGATTGAGGGTGGGGGAAGCACAGATACGCAGTATTTT | CASSYSIEGGGSTDTQYF
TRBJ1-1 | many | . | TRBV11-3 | TGTGCCAGCAGTGGCGGCTGGACTGAAGCTTTCTTT | CASSGGWTEAFF
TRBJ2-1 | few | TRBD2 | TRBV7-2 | TGTGCCAGCAGCTTTAGGACTAGCGGGAGGGCGGGGTACAATGAGCAGTTCTTC | CASSFRTSGRAGYNEQFF
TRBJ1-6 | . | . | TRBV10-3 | TGTGCCATCAGTGGGGCAGAACTGAGCTCCCTCCACTTT | CAISGAELSSLHF
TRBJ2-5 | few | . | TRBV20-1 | TGCAGTGCTAGAACAAACCTAGGGGCCCAAGAGACCCAGTACTTC | CSARTNLGAQETQYF